The table lists the clone carrying this T cell receptor (beta chain) with a few counts. Germline V gives CDR1 SGHAT, CDR2 FQDESV (reference sequence). The CDR3 is 15 residues long. V dropped 6 bases and J dropped 6; count of bases not matched to a gene: 7. In the authors' methods: How many nucleated cells were present was estimated from reference gene primer amplification. The table came from immunoSEQ multiplex PCR; TCRdb's copy has only in-frame clones and leaves some out. V and J calls and clone size are those listed in that table; D and trimming were worked out from the DNA. The sample lists some 350,000 clones, around 92% occurring once. This sample stems from a study of blood T cell repertoires in COVID-19. Background on the study: The United States, Italy and Spain provided the acute and convalescent COVID-19 samples.

Enrolled during active infection, Seattle patients were then followed longitudinally. The V gene is TRBV11-1, the J gene TRBJ2-1, with 11 bases that match TRBD2. The source of this sequence is a woman aged 30 to 39 with COVID-19, enrolled during active disease. The sequenced sample consisted of peripheral blood. The CDR3 region has the DNA TGTGCCAGCAGTACCGGGACTAGCGGATCCAATGAGCAGTTCTTC. Its translation is CASSTGTSGSNEQFF.